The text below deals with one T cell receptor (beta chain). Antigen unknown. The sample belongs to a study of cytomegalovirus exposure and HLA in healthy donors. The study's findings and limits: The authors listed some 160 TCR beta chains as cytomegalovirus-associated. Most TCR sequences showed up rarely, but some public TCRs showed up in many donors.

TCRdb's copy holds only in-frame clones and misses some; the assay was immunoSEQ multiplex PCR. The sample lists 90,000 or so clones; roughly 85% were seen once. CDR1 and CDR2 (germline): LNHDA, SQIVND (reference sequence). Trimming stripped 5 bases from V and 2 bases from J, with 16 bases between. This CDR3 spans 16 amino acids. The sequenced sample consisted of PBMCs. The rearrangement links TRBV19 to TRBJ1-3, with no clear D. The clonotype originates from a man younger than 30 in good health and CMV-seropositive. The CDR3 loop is CASSFLRGLTGNTIYF. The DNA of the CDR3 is TGTGCCAGTAGTTTCCTCCGGGGTCTTACTGGAAACACCATATATTTT.